The rows below give T cell receptor beta chains drawn from one sample of a study of blood T cell repertoires in COVID-19. Repertoires were generated with immunoSEQ multiplex PCR, while TCRdb's copy carries only in-frame clones and drops some. Of 150,000 or so clones detected, approximately 91% appear once; the ten largest clones hold about 2.5%. Source material: peripheral blood. These receptors originate from a human donor in a cohort sampled during active COVID-19. Both conserved end residues are part of each CDR3. The D gene is left open where the match is weak. Not all rows give a size; the values are once, few, many and, for expanded clones, a class.

clone size: .; D gene: TRBD2; V gene: TRBV18; J gene: TRBJ2-3; CDR3 DNA: TGTGCCAGCTCACCAGCAACTGGGCTGGGGGGGACAGATACGCAGTATTTT; CDR3 protein: CASSPATGLGGTDTQYF
clone size: .; D gene: TRBD1; V gene: TRBV6-1; J gene: TRBJ1-4; CDR3 DNA: TGTGCCAGCAGTGTCCAGGGGACAGGGACTGATGGAAAACTGTTTTTT; CDR3 protein: CASSVQGTGTDGKLFF
clone size: .; D gene: TRBD2; V gene: TRBV10-3; J gene: TRBJ2-7; CDR3 DNA: TGTGCCATAGGCCTGGGGGGGAGCTCCTACGAGCAGTACTTC; CDR3 protein: CAIGLGGSSYEQYF
clone size: .; D gene: .; V gene: TRBV18; J gene: TRBJ1-6; CDR3 DNA: TGTGCCAGCTCAAAGCAAAATTCACCCCTCCACTTT; CDR3 protein: CASSKQNSPLHF
clone size: .; D gene: TRBD1; V gene: TRBV7-6; J gene: TRBJ2-5; CDR3 DNA: TGTGCCAGCAGCAGGACAGGGGAGAGCCAAGAGACCCAGTACTTC; CDR3 protein: CASSRTGESQETQYF
clone size: once; D gene: .; V gene: TRBV5-1; J gene: TRBJ2-7; CDR3 DNA: TGCGCCAGCAGCTTGGGAGCCAGGGTGGACGAGCAGTACTTC; CDR3 protein: CASSLGARVDEQYF
clone size: .; D gene: .; V gene: TRBV6-5; J gene: TRBJ1-5; CDR3 DNA: TGTGCCAGCAGCCCGAGGGGGATTAGCAATCAGCCCCAGCATTTT; CDR3 protein: CASSPRGISNQPQHF
clone size: .; D gene: TRBD2; V gene: TRBV18; J gene: TRBJ2-3; CDR3 DNA: TGTGCCAGCTCGCCTCCAGGTAGCGGGAGTCGGGCAGATACGCAGTATTTT; CDR3 protein: CASSPPGSGSRADTQYF
clone size: .; D gene: TRBD2; V gene: TRBV4-3; J gene: TRBJ2-1; CDR3 DNA: TGCGCCAGCAGCCAGGCCCCCCCTAGCGGGGCTTACAATGAGCAGTTCTTC; CDR3 protein: CASSQAPPSGAYNEQFF
clone size: .; D gene: .; V gene: TRBV6-5; J gene: TRBJ1-3; CDR3 DNA: TGTGCCAGCAGGACTACTAATGGAAACACCATATATTTT; CDR3 protein: CASRTTNGNTIYF
clone size: .; D gene: .; V gene: TRBV7-3; J gene: TRBJ2-1; CDR3 DNA: TGTGCCAGCAGCCCAACAGCTCCCATCTCCTACAATGAGCAGTTCTTC; CDR3 protein: CASSPTAPISYNEQFF
clone size: .; D gene: .; V gene: TRBV9; J gene: TRBJ1-6; CDR3 DNA: TGTGCCAGCAGCGTAGGTCCCCGGGGAGGTAATTCACCCCTCCACTTT; CDR3 protein: CASSVGPRGGNSPLHF
clone size: .; D gene: .; V gene: TRBV4-1; J gene: TRBJ2-7; CDR3 DNA: TGCGCCAGCAGCCCACAGGGCCTCTCCTACGAGCAGTACTTC; CDR3 protein: CASSPQGLSYEQYF
clone size: .; D gene: .; V gene: TRBV7-9; J gene: TRBJ2-3; CDR3 DNA: TGTGCCAGCAGCTTGAAGGCAGGGGGGACAGATACGCAGTATTTT; CDR3 protein: CASSLKAGGTDTQYF
clone size: .; D gene: TRBD2; V gene: TRBV24-1; J gene: TRBJ2-7; CDR3 DNA: TGTGCCACCAGTGATGCCGGGACTAGCACGCAGTACTTC; CDR3 protein: CATSDAGTSTQYF
clone size: .; D gene: .; V gene: TRBV18; J gene: TRBJ2-3; CDR3 DNA: TGTGCCAGCTCACCATCGGGGGAAAGGGATACGCAGTATTTT; CDR3 protein: CASSPSGERDTQYF
clone size: .; D gene: .; V gene: TRBV28; J gene: TRBJ2-2; CDR3 DNA: TGTGCCAGCAGTTTACACACAAACACCGGGGAGCTGTTTTTT; CDR3 protein: CASSLHTNTGELFF
clone size: .; D gene: .; V gene: TRBV6-5; J gene: TRBJ1-5; CDR3 DNA: TGTGCCAGCAGTTATCAGGGGACCGGTCAGCCCCAGCATTTT; CDR3 protein: CASSYQGTGQPQHF
clone size: .; D gene: TRBD1; V gene: TRBV7-8; J gene: TRBJ2-7; CDR3 DNA: TGTGCCAGCGGACAGGGGCCCTACGAGCAGTACTTC; CDR3 protein: CASGQGPYEQYF
clone size: .; D gene: TRBD1; V gene: TRBV4-2; J gene: TRBJ1-4; CDR3 DNA: TGTGCCAGCAGCCTTGGGCGTGTTAGCCACAGGGGGAGTGGGAGTAATGAAAAACTGTTTTTT; CDR3 protein: CASSLGRVSHRGSGSNEKLFF
clone size: .; D gene: TRBD1; V gene: TRBV28; J gene: TRBJ2-5; CDR3 DNA: TGTGCCAGCGGAAAGGGGGTTCGGACAGGCCAAGAGACCCAGTACTTC; CDR3 protein: CASGKGVRTGQETQYF
clone size: .; D gene: TRBD1; V gene: TRBV11-2; J gene: TRBJ2-5; CDR3 DNA: TGTGCCAGCAGCTTGGACAGGGGTCAAGAGACCCAGTACTTC; CDR3 protein: CASSLDRGQETQYF
clone size: .; D gene: .; V gene: TRBV15; J gene: TRBJ2-7; CDR3 DNA: TGTGCCACCAGCAGGGGGGGGCCCCACGAGCAGTACTTC; CDR3 protein: CATSRGGPHEQYF
clone size: few; D gene: .; V gene: TRBV5-1; J gene: TRBJ2-3; CDR3 DNA: TGCGCCAGCAGCTCCATCGCGGGCGGGGCGGATACGCAGTATTTT; CDR3 protein: CASSSIAGGADTQYF
clone size: few; D gene: .; V gene: TRBV7-2; J gene: TRBJ1-6; CDR3 DNA: TGTGCCAGCAGCTTAGAAACGCGTAATTCACCCCTCCACTTT; CDR3 protein: CASSLETRNSPLHF
clone size: .; D gene: .; V gene: TRBV6-2/TRBV6-3; J gene: TRBJ2-7; CDR3 DNA: TGTGCCAGCAGTTATTCCCAAAGTGGCAGGGGCTACGAGCAGTACTTC; CDR3 protein: CASSYSQSGRGYEQYF
clone size: .; D gene: TRBD1; V gene: TRBV25-1; J gene: TRBJ2-5; CDR3 DNA: TGTGCCAGCAGCCGGACAGGCCAAGAGACCCAGTACTTC; CDR3 protein: CASSRTGQETQYF
clone size: .; D gene: TRBD1; V gene: TRBV2; J gene: TRBJ1-4; CDR3 DNA: TGTGCCAGCAGTGTCCGACAGGGCGTAACTAATGAAAAACTGTTTTTT; CDR3 protein: CASSVRQGVTNEKLFF
clone size: .; D gene: TRBD1; V gene: TRBV3-1/TRBV3-2; J gene: TRBJ2-1; CDR3 DNA: TGTGCCAGCACCCGGGACAGGGGCTACAATGAGCAGTTCTTC; CDR3 protein: CASTRDRGYNEQFF
clone size: few; D gene: TRBD1; V gene: TRBV19; J gene: TRBJ2-2; CDR3 DNA: TGTGCCAGTCGACAGGGTAGCACCGGGGAGCTGTTTTTT; CDR3 protein: CASRQGSTGELFF
clone size: few; D gene: .; V gene: TRBV7-2; J gene: TRBJ2-4; CDR3 DNA: TGTGCCAGCAGCTCGAGCGGCCAACTCAAAAACATTCAGTACTTC; CDR3 protein: CASSSSGQLKNIQYF
clone size: .; D gene: TRBD1; V gene: TRBV10-2; J gene: TRBJ2-7; CDR3 DNA: TGCGCCAGCAGCGGGGACAGGGTGTACTTC; CDR3 protein: CASSGDRVYF
clone size: .; D gene: TRBD1; V gene: TRBV2; J gene: TRBJ1-2; CDR3 DNA: TGTGCCATGGGACAGGAGATCTATGGCTACACCTTC; CDR3 protein: CAMGQEIYGYTF
clone size: once; D gene: .; V gene: TRBV5-1; J gene: TRBJ1-6; CDR3 DNA: TGCGCCAGCAGCGCGGCAGTTAATTCACCCCTCCACTTT; CDR3 protein: CASSAAVNSPLHF
clone size: .; D gene: TRBD2; V gene: TRBV4-3; J gene: TRBJ2-1; CDR3 DNA: TGCGCCAGCAGCCAACATACCGGGAGGTCCTACAATGAGCAGTTCTTC; CDR3 protein: CASSQHTGRSYNEQFF
clone size: .; D gene: .; V gene: TRBV9; J gene: TRBJ2-1; CDR3 DNA: TGTGCCAGCAGCCCAGGGACTGTACATGAGCAGTTCTTC; CDR3 protein: CASSPGTVHEQFF
clone size: .; D gene: TRBD1; V gene: TRBV18; J gene: TRBJ1-6; CDR3 DNA: TGTGCCAGCTCACCAACAGGGGAACGGTCACCCCTCCACTTT; CDR3 protein: CASSPTGERSPLHF
clone size: few; D gene: .; V gene: TRBV12-3/TRBV12-4; J gene: TRBJ1-1; CDR3 DNA: TGTGCCAGCAGTTTAGGGGGGGTATTTGAAGCTTTCTTT; CDR3 protein: CASSLGGVFEAFF
clone size: .; D gene: .; V gene: TRBV27; J gene: TRBJ1-1; CDR3 DNA: TGTGCCAGCAGCCTAAGGGGAGGAGTGGTGAACACTGAAGCTTTCTTT; CDR3 protein: CASSLRGGVVNTEAFF
clone size: .; D gene: TRBD1; V gene: TRBV6-2/TRBV6-3; J gene: TRBJ2-1; CDR3 DNA: TGTGCCAGCAGTCCCCGGGACAGAGCCTACAATGAGCAGTTCTTC; CDR3 protein: CASSPRDRAYNEQFF
clone size: .; D gene: .; V gene: TRBV14; J gene: TRBJ1-2; CDR3 DNA: TGTGCCAGCAGCCCCACCAGGTTCTATGGCTACACCTTC; CDR3 protein: CASSPTRFYGYTF
clone size: few; D gene: TRBD2; V gene: TRBV11-2; J gene: TRBJ2-7; CDR3 DNA: TGTGCCAGCAGCTTACCCCAGGGCGGGAGGAGCTCCTACGAGCAGTACTTC; CDR3 protein: CASSLPQGGRSSYEQYF
clone size: many; D gene: .; V gene: TRBV6-6; J gene: TRBJ1-1; CDR3 DNA: TGTGCCAGCAGTTATATCGGGAGGAACACTGAAGCTTTCTTT; CDR3 protein: CASSYIGRNTEAFF
clone size: .; D gene: .; V gene: TRBV6-4; J gene: TRBJ1-6; CDR3 DNA: TGTGCCAGCAGTGACTCGCCAGGGCAGCCACCCCTCCACTTT; CDR3 protein: CASSDSPGQPPLHF
clone size: .; D gene: TRBD1; V gene: TRBV19; J gene: TRBJ1-1; CDR3 DNA: TGTGCCAGTAGCTCCGGGACAGGGCACGGAGGGAACACTGAAGCTTTCTTT; CDR3 protein: CASSSGTGHGGNTEAFF
clone size: once; D gene: .; V gene: TRBV6-6; J gene: TRBJ1-6; CDR3 DNA: TGTGCCAGCAGTCGTTCAGGGTTGGGCTCCTATAATTCACCCCTCCACTTT; CDR3 protein: CASSRSGLGSYNSPLHF
clone size: .; D gene: TRBD1; V gene: TRBV19; J gene: TRBJ1-5; CDR3 DNA: TGTGCCACCCATAAAACCGGGACAGTGGGGATCAAACCCCAGCATTTT; CDR3 protein: CATHKTGTVGIKPQHF
clone size: .; D gene: .; V gene: TRBV28; J gene: TRBJ1-6; CDR3 DNA: TGTGCCAGTAAAGGTCAGGGGTCCTATAATTCACCCCTCCACTTT; CDR3 protein: CASKGQGSYNSPLHF
clone size: .; D gene: TRBD1; V gene: TRBV28; J gene: TRBJ1-1; CDR3 DNA: TGTGCCAGCAGTCGGTTCGCAACAGGGGGCCGCAGTGAAGCTTTCTTT; CDR3 protein: CASSRFATGGRSEAFF
clone size: .; D gene: .; V gene: TRBV15; J gene: TRBJ2-7; CDR3 DNA: TGTGCCACCAGCAGAGACCCCAGGTACGAGCAGTACTTC; CDR3 protein: CATSRDPRYEQYF
clone size: .; D gene: TRBD2; V gene: TRBV5-4; J gene: TRBJ2-3; CDR3 DNA: TGTGCCAGCAGCCTGGGTAGCGGGAGTGGAGATACGCAGTATTTT; CDR3 protein: CASSLGSGSGDTQYF
clone size: .; D gene: .; V gene: TRBV9; J gene: TRBJ2-5; CDR3 DNA: TGTGCCAGCAGCGTAGGGACAGCATACTCTGAGACCCAGTACTTC; CDR3 protein: CASSVGTAYSETQYF
clone size: .; D gene: .; V gene: TRBV12-3/TRBV12-4; J gene: TRBJ1-6; CDR3 DNA: TGTGCCAGCAGCCAAAGGCGGAATTCACCCCTCCACTTT; CDR3 protein: CASSQRRNSPLHF
clone size: .; D gene: TRBD1; V gene: TRBV29-1; J gene: TRBJ2-7; CDR3 DNA: TGCAGCGTTGAAATGGACAGGGGATACGAGCAGTACTTC; CDR3 protein: CSVEMDRGYEQYF
clone size: .; D gene: .; V gene: TRBV4-2; J gene: TRBJ2-3; CDR3 DNA: TGTGCCAGCAGCCAAAAGTTATTGGTATCGGGGGGCCGCGCAGATACGCAGTATTTT; CDR3 protein: CASSQKLLVSGGRADTQYF
clone size: .; D gene: TRBD1; V gene: TRBV25-1; J gene: TRBJ1-2; CDR3 DNA: TGTGCCAGCCGGGACAGGGTCCTTGGCTACACCTTC; CDR3 protein: CASRDRVLGYTF
clone size: .; D gene: TRBD2; V gene: TRBV7-6; J gene: TRBJ2-1; CDR3 DNA: TGTGCCAGCAGCTTAGGCCTAGCGGGGGGTCTCTCCTACAATGAGCAGTTCTTC; CDR3 protein: CASSLGLAGGLSYNEQFF
clone size: .; D gene: TRBD1; V gene: TRBV4-2; J gene: TRBJ1-5; CDR3 DNA: TGTGCCAGCAGCCAAGCCGGGACAGGGACTCAGCCCCAGCATTTT; CDR3 protein: CASSQAGTGTQPQHF